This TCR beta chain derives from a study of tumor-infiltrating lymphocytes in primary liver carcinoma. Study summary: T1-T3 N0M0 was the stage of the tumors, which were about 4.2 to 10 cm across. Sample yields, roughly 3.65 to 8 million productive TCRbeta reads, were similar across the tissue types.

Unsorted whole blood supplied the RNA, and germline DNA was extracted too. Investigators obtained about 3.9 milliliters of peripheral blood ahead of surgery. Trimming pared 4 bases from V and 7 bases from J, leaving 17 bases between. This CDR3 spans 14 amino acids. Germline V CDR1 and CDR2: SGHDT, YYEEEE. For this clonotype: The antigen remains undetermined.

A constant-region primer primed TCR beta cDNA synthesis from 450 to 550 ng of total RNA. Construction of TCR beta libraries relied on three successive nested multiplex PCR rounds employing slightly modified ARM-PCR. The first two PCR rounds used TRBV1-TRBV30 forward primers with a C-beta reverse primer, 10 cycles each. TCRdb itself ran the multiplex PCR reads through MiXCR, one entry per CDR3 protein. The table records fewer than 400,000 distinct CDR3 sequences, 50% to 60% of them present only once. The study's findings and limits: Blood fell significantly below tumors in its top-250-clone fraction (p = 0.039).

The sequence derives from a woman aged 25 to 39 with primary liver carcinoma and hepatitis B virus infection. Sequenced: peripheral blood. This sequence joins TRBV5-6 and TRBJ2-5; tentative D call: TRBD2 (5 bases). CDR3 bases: TGTGCCAGCAGCCTTCGTACTAGTACGCGGACCCAGTACTTC. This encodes CASSLRTSTRTQYF. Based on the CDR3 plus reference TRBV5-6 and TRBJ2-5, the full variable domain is DAGVTQSPTHLIKTRGQQVTLRCSPKSGHDTVSWYQQALGQGPQFIFQYYEEEERQRGNFPDRFSGHQFPNYSSELNVNALLLGDSALYLCASSLRTSTRTQYFGPGTRLLVL.